This TCR beta chain derives from a study of T cells in Graves' hyperthyroidism and ophthalmopathy. RNA transcripts yielded amplified TCR beta CDR3 regions. First-round RT-PCR with HTBI primers amplified the TCR CDR3 region. From the multiplex PCR reads, TCRdb called clonotypes with MiXCR, one entry per CDR3 protein. The profile shows roughly 420,000 distinct CDR3 sequences, 15% to 17% of them singletons. This CDR3 is 14 amino acids long. J was trimmed by 3 bases and V by 6 bases; bases with no gene match: 3. CDR1 and CDR2 from the germline V gene are DFQATT and SNEGSKA (reference sequence). This clonotype showed up many times.

V usage is TRBV20-1 and J usage is TRBJ2-1, with 12 positions matching TRBD2. The sequenced sample consisted of blood. The receptor was isolated from a woman aged 18-35 years with Graves' hyperthyroidism. The CDR3, as DNA: TGCAGTGCACCTAGCGGGGGGGACTACAATGAGCAGTTCTTC. This translates into CSAPSGGDYNEQFF.